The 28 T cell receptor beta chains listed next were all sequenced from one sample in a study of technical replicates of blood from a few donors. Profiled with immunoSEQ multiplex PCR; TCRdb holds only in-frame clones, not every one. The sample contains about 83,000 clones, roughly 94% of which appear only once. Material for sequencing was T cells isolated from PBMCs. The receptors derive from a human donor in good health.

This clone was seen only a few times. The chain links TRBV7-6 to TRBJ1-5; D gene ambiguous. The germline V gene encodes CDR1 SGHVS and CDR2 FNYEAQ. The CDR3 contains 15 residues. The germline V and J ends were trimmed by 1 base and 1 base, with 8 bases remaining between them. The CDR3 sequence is CASSLGSGSNQPQHF. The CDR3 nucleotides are TGTGCCAGCAGCTTAGGGTCGGGGAGCAATCAGCCCCAGCATTTT.

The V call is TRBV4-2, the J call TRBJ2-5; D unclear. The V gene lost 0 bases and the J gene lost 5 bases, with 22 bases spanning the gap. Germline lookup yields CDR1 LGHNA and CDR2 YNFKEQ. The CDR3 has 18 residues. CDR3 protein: CASSQDMFTQASQETQYF. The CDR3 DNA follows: TGTGCCAGCAGCCAAGATATGTTTACGCAGGCGTCCCAGGAGACCCAGTACTTC.

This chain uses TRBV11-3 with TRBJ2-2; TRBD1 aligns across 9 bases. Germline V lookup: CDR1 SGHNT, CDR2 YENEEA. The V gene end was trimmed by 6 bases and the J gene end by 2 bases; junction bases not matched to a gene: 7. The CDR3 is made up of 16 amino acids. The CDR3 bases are TGTGCCAGCAGGAACACAGGGGGCGGAAACACCGGGGAGCTGTTTTTT. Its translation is CASRNTGGGNTGELFF.

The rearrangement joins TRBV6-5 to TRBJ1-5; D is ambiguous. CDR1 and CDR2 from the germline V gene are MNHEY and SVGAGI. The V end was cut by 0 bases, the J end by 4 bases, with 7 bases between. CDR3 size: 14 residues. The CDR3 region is CASSYSNYNQPQHF. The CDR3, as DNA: TGTGCCAGCAGTTACTCGAACTATAATCAGCCCCAGCATTTT.

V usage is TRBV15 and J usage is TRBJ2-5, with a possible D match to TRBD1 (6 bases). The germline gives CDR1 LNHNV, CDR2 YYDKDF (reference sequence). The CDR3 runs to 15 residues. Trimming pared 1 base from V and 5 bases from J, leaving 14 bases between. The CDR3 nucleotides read TGTGCCACCAGCAGAGGTCAGGGGCGCCGGGAGACCCAGTACTTC. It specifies CATSRGQGRRETQYF.

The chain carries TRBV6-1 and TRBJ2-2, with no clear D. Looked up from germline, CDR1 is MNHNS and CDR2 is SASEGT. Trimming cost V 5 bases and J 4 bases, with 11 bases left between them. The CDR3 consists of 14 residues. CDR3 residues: CASSMRLSTGELFF. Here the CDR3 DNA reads TGTGCCAGCAGTATGCGACTGTCCACCGGGGAGCTGTTTTTT.

This chain's CDR3 is CASSALGETQYF. The CDR3 DNA follows: TGTGCCAGCAGTGCCCTCGGGGAGACCCAGTACTTC. The genes are TRBV27 and TRBJ2-5, with D uncertain. The CDR3 extends over 12 amino acids. V was cut by 5 bases and J by 5 bases, with 9 bases left in between. CDR1 MNHEY and CDR2 SMNVEV come from the germline V gene (reference sequence).

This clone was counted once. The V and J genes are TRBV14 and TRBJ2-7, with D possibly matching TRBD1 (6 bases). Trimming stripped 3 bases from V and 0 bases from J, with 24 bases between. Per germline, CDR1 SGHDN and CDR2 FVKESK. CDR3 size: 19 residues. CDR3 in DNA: TGTGCCAGCAGCCAGGTTCCCAAAAAGGGGGTTCTCAGCTCCTACGAGCAGTACTTC. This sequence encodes CASSQVPKKGVLSSYEQYF.

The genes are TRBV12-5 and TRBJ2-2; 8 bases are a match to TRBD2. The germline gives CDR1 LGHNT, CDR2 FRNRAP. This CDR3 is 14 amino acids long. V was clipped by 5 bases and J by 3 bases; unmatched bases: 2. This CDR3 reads CASGPGGYTGELFF. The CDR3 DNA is TGTGCTAGTGGTCCGGGAGGGTACACCGGGGAGCTGTTTTTT.

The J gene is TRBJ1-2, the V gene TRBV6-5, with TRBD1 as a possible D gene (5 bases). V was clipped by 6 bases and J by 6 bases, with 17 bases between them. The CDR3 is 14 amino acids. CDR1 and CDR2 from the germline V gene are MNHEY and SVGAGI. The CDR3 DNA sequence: TGTGCCAGCAGCCTTTACCCCGCGGGGGATGGCTACACCTTC. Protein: CASSLYPAGDGYTF.

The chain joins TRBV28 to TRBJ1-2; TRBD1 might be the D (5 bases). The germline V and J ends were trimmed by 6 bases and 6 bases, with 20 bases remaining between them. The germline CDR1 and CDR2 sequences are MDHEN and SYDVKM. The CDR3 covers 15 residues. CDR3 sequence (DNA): TGTGCCAGCAGGGAGTACGGGGGAGGGTTGGATGGCTACACCTTC. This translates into CASREYGGGLDGYTF.

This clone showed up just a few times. The CDR3 protein is CASSGATVLNTEAFF. Here the CDR3 DNA reads TGTGCCAGCAGCGGGGCGACAGTTTTGAACACTGAAGCTTTCTTT. The chain carries TRBV9 and TRBJ1-1; D perhaps matches TRBD1 (5 bases). The CDR3 runs 15 residues. V lost 3 bases, J lost 0 bases, and 12 bases lay in between. Germline CDR1 reads SGDLS; CDR2 reads YYNGEE.

The CDR3 bases are TGTGCCAGCAGCCGAGAAAGACAAGAGACCCAGTACTTC. The encoded protein is CASSRERQETQYF. The chain joins TRBV6-4 to TRBJ2-5; D gene ambiguous. The CDR3 loop spans 13 amino acids. Germline V gene sequence: CDR1 MRHNA, CDR2 SNTAGT. The V and J ends lost 6 bases and 2 bases respectively, with 10 bases between them.

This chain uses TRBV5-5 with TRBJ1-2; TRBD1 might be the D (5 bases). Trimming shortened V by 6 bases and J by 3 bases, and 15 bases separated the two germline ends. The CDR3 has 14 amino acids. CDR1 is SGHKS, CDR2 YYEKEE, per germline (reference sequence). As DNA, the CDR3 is TGTGCCAGCAACCCGGCGCGGGGGTACTATGGCTACACCTTC. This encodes CASNPARGYYGYTF.

The CDR3 sequence: CASISPRRDEQFF. The CDR3, as DNA: TGTGCCAGCATCTCTCCGCGCCGGGATGAGCAGTTCTTC. The chain employs TRBV27 and TRBJ2-1; D unclear. V lost 7 bases, J lost 8 bases, and 15 bases lay in between. Germline V gene sequence: CDR1 MNHEY, CDR2 SMNVEV (reference sequence). CDR3 length: 13 residues.

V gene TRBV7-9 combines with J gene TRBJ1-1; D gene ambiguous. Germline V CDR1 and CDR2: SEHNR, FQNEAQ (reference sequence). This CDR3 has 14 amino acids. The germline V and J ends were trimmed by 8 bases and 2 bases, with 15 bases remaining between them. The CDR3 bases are TGTGCCAGCGAGGGAGGCGCGAGAAACACTGAAGCTTTCTTT. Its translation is CASEGGARNTEAFF.

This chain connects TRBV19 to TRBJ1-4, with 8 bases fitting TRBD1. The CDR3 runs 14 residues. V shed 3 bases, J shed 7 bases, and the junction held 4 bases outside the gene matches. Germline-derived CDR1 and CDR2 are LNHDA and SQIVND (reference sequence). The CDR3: CASSMTGVGEKLFF. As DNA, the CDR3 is TGTGCCAGTAGTATGACAGGGGTAGGTGAAAAACTGTTTTTT.

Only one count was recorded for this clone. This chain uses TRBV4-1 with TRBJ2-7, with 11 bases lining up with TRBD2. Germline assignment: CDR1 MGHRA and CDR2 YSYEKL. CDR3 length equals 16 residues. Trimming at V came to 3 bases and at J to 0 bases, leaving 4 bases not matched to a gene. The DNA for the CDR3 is TGCGCCAGCAGCCAGGGACTAGCGGCGAGCTCCTACGAGCAGTACTTC. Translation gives CASSQGLAASSYEQYF.

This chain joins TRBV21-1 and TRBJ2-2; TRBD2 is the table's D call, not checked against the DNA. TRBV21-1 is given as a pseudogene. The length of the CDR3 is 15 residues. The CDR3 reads CASLLGQATTGELFF. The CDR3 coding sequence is TGTGCCAGCCTACTAGGGCAGGCGACCACCGGGGAGCTGTTTTTT.

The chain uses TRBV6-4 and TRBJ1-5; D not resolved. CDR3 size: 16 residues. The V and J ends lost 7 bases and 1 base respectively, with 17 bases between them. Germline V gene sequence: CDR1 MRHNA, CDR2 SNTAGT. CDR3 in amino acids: CASNRSVDGSNQPQHF. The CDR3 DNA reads TGTGCCAGCAATCGTAGTGTCGACGGGAGCAATCAGCCCCAGCATTTT.

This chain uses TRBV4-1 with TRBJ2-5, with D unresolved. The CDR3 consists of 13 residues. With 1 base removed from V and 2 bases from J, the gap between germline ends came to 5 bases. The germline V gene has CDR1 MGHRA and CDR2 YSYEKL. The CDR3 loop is CASSQAVQETQYF. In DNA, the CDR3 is TGCGCCAGCAGCCAAGCGGTACAAGAGACCCAGTACTTC.

The CDR3 DNA sequence: TGTGCCAGCAGTGACTGGAACAGACTAGGACTCTACGAGCAGTACTTC. Its translation is CASSDWNRLGLYEQYF. The gene calls are TRBV6-4 and TRBJ2-7; tentatively, D is TRBD2 (6 bases). V lost 1 base and J lost 3, with 16 bases in between. CDR3 length equals 16 residues. Germline V gives CDR1 MRHNA, CDR2 SNTAGT.

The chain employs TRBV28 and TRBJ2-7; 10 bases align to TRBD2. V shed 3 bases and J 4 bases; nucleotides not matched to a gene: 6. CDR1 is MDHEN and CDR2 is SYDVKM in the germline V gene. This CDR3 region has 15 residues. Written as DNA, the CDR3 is TGTGCCAGCAGTTTGCCTAGCGGGAGTTATTACGAGCAGTACTTC. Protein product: CASSLPSGSYYEQYF.

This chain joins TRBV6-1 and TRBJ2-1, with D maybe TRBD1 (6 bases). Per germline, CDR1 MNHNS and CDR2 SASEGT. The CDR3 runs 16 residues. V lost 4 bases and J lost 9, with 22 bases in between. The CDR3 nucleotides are TGTGCCAGCAGTGCGAGACAGGAGGCTCGGGATGGTGAGCAGTTCTTC. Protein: CASSARQEARDGEQFF.

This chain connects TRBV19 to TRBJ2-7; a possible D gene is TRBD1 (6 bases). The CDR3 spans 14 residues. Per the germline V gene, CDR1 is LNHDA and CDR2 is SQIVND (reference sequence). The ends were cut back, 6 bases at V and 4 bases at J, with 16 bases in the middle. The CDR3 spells CASRKKGVLYEQYF. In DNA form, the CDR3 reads TGTGCCAGTAGGAAAAAGGGGGTTCTTTACGAGCAGTACTTC.

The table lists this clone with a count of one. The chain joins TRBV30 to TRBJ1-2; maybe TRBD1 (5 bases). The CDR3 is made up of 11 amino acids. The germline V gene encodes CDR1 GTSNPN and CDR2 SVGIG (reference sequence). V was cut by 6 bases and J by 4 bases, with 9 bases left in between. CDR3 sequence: CACDRFYGYTF. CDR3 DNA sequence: TGTGCCTGTGACAGATTCTATGGCTACACCTTC. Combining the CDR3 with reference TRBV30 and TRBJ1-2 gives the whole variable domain SQTIHQWPATLVQPVGSPLSLECTVEGTSNPNLYWYRQAAGRGLQLLFYSVGIGQISSEVPQNLSASRPQDRQFILSSKKLLLSDSGFYLCACDRFYGYTFGSGTRLTVV.

In DNA form, the CDR3 reads TGTGCCAGCACCAGGACAGGGGTTAACTATGGCTACACCTTC. It translates to CASTRTGVNYGYTF. The chain has TRBV6-1 and TRBJ1-2, with 9 bases that match TRBD1. There are 14 residues in the CDR3. V trimming: 7 bases; J trimming: 1 base; junction bases outside the gene matches: 4. Per germline, CDR1 MNHNS and CDR2 SASEGT.

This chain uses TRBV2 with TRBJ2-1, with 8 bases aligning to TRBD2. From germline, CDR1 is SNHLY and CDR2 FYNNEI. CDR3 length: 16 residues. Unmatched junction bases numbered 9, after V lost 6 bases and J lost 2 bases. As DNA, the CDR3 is TGTGCCAGCAGCCAGCCCCGGGAGGGTCCCTACAATGAGCAGTTCTTC. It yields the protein CASSQPREGPYNEQFF. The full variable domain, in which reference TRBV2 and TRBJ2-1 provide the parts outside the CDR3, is EPEVTQTPSHQVTQMGQEVILRCVPISNHLYFYWYRQILGQKVEFLVSFYNNEISEKSEIFDDQFSVERPDGSNFTLKIRSTKLEDSAMYFCASSQPREGPYNEQFFGPGTRLTVL.